These 17 T cell receptor beta chains share one sample of origin, sequenced in a study of blood T cells in healthy people across ages. Next came a second PCR, run for about 6 to 11 cycles, which used a sample-barcoded 5' primer along with a J-beta primer mix. TCRdb analysed the 5' RACE reads with MiXCR anew, one entry per CDR3 protein. This repertoire shows some 1.5 million distinct CDR3 sequences, about 30% found once; its top ten account for 7.7%. The sequenced sample consisted of blood. These TCRs come from a woman aged 25 to 39 in good health.

The rearrangement joins TRBV2 to TRBJ1-1; D is perhaps TRBD1 (5 bases). Trimming shortened V by 7 bases and J by 6 bases, and 15 bases separated the two germline ends. CDR1 SNHLY and CDR2 FYNNEI come from the germline V gene. The CDR3 loop spans 13 amino acids. This chain's CDR3 is CASTLEQAAEAFF. The CDR3 DNA reads as TGTGCCAGCACCCTGGAACAGGCGGCTGAAGCTTTCTTT.

The table lists this clonotype with a few counts. V usage is TRBV7-3 and J usage is TRBJ1-1; 7 nucleotides agree with TRBD1. V was pared by 1 base and J by 6 bases, with 5 bases of the junction left unmatched. CDR3 length: 14 amino acids. The germline V gene encodes CDR1 SGHTA and CDR2 FQGTGA. In DNA, the CDR3 is TGTGCCAGCAGCTTAAAGGGAGGGGGCTCTGAAGCTTTCTTT. It codes for CASSLKGGGSEAFF.

This clonotype has only one observation. The rearrangement links TRBV20-1 to TRBJ1-1, with D unclear. Trimming took 0 bases from V and 7 from J, leaving 15 bases between them. CDR1 and CDR2 from the germline V gene are DFQATT and SNEGSKA (reference sequence). There are 14 residues in the CDR3. The CDR3 is CSARDPGSYDEAFF. The DNA of the CDR3 is TGCAGTGCTAGAGATCCCGGCTCCTACGATGAAGCTTTCTTT.

This chain uses TRBV5-1 with TRBJ2-3; no clear D gene. The CDR3 extends over 15 amino acids. The germline V and J ends were trimmed by 1 base and 2 bases, with 11 bases remaining between them. Germline loops: CDR1 SGHRS, CDR2 YFSETQ. The CDR3 DNA follows: TGCGCCAGCAGCTTGCTGGGCTTCGCCACAGATACGCAGTATTTT. Translated: CASSLLGFATDTQYF.

The chain links TRBV12-3 or TRBV12-4 to TRBJ2-1, with a tentative D call TRBD2 (6 bases). The CDR3 spans 15 residues. Deletions cut 2 bases from V and 7 bases from J, with 15 bases between. The CDR3 sequence is CASSLCGGTENEQFF. Here the CDR3 DNA reads TGTGCCAGCAGTTTATGTGGTGGGACTGAGAATGAGCAGTTCTTC.

V and J are TRBV10-3 and TRBJ2-5; D gene unclear. Trimming took 0 bases from V and 13 from J, leaving 12 bases between them. Per the germline V gene, CDR1 is ENHRY and CDR2 is SYGVKD. The CDR3 is 12 amino acids. CDR3 loop: CAISESGPSRYF. CDR3 in DNA: TGTGCCATCAGTGAGTCGGGCCCGTCCAGGTACTTC.

This rearrangement joins TRBV7-9 to TRBJ2-1, with D possibly matching TRBD2 (5 bases). Germline values: CDR1 SEHNR, CDR2 FQNEAQ (reference sequence). This CDR3 has 13 residues. V was shortened by 6 bases and J by 8 bases, with 14 bases between the two germline ends. The CDR3 coding sequence is TGTGCCAGCAGTTCAAGCGGAAGGGATGAGCAGTTCTTC. Its protein product is CASSSSGRDEQFF.

The sample holds many counts of this clonotype. The rearrangement joins TRBV29-1 to TRBJ2-1; TRBD1 aligns across 7 bases. Germline CDR1 reads SQVTM; CDR2 reads ANQGSEA. This CDR3 is 13 amino acids long. For the CDR3, the DNA is TGCAGTGCTAGACAGGGAAGCTACAATGAGCAGTTCTTC. Translating it yields CSARQGSYNEQFF.

A word on this clonotype: A much bigger clone sits one base away, suggesting this may be a read error. CDR3 sequence (DNA): TGTGCCGGCAGTTCCCCGGACAGTGCCTACGAGCAGTACTTC. Translated: CAGSSPDSAYEQYF. The chain is built from TRBV28 and TRBJ2-7, with a tentative D call TRBD1 (6 bases). This CDR3 region has 14 residues. Germline assignment: CDR1 MDHEN and CDR2 SYDVKM.

J is TRBJ2-7 and V is TRBV7-2, with 9 bases that match TRBD2. CDR1 and CDR2 from the germline V gene are SGHTA and FQGNSA. V lost 1 base, J lost 2 bases, and 6 bases stayed unmatched. This CDR3 spans 16 amino acids. CDR3 DNA: TGTGCCAGCAGCTTAGGGGTAGCGGGGGCCACCTACGAGCAGTACTTC. It codes for CASSLGVAGATYEQYF. Based on the CDR3 plus reference TRBV7-2 and TRBJ2-7, the full variable domain is GAGVSQSPSNKVTEKGKDVELRCDPISGHTALYWYRQSLGQGLEFLIYFQGNSAPDKSGLPSDRFSAERTGGSVSTLTIQRTQQEDSAVYLCASSLGVAGATYEQYFGPGTRLTVT.

A word on this clonotype: The junction does not match germline at one end; this may be a read error. CDR3 sequence reads: CASREGTGNTEAFF. The CDR3, as DNA: TGTGCCAGCAGGGAGGGGACGGGGAACACTGAGGCTTTCTTT. V usage is TRBV2 and J usage is TRBJ1-1; D is possibly TRBD1 (5 bases). This CDR3 contains 14 residues. Germline V CDR1 and CDR2: SNHLY, FYNNEI. The variable domain in full, completed from reference TRBV2 and TRBJ1-1, reads EPEVTQTPSHQVTQMGQEVILRCVPISNHLYFYWYRQILGQKVEFLVSFYNNEISEKSEIFDDQFSVERPDGSNFTLKIRSTKLEDSAMYFCASREGTGNTEAFFGQGTRLTVV.

To note about this clonotype: This could be a read error, since a much larger clone is one nucleotide away. DNA for the CDR3: TGTGCCATCGGGCAGAGCTCCTACAATGAGCAGTACTTC. This codes for CAIGQSSYNEQYF. The chain links TRBV10-3 to TRBJ2-4; the D is unclear. The CDR3 length is 13 residues. Germline CDR1 is ENHRY and CDR2 is SYGVKD. V was pared by 8 bases and J by 13 bases, with 21 bases between.

The chain employs TRBV29-1 and TRBJ1-2; D not resolved. CDR3 size: 15 residues. CDR1 is SQVTM, CDR2 ANQGSEA, per germline. Trimming shortened V by 0 bases and J by 0 bases, and 11 bases separated the two germline ends. The CDR3 is CSVEDLGLANYGYTF. Written as DNA, the CDR3 is TGCAGCGTTGAAGATCTAGGGTTAGCTAACTATGGCTACACCTTC.

This clonotype was picked up many times. The chain links TRBV29-1 to TRBJ2-5; 9 nucleotides align to TRBD1. CDR1 is SQVTM and CDR2 is ANQGSEA in the germline V gene. J gave up 5 bases and V 3 bases, and 4 bases lay outside the gene matches. CDR3 length equals 13 residues. CDR3 coding DNA: TGCAGCGTTGACCGGACAGGGGTGGAGACCCAGTACTTC. This gives the protein CSVDRTGVETQYF.

This rearrangement joins TRBV12-3 or TRBV12-4 to TRBJ1-2; D unclear. V was shortened by 1 base and J by 4 bases, with 13 bases between the two germline ends. The CDR3 is made up of 15 amino acids. The chain's CDR3 is CASSLEKENFYGYTF. The CDR3 DNA reads as TGTGCCAGCAGTTTAGAAAAAGAGAACTTCTATGGCTACACCTTC.

V usage is TRBV5-1 and J usage is TRBJ1-1, with D hard to call. V was pared by 6 bases and J by 1 base, with 10 bases between. Germline V gene lookup returns CDR1 SGHRS and CDR2 YFSETQ. CDR3 length equals 13 residues. The chain's CDR3 is CASKTESNTEAFF. CDR3 sequence (DNA): TGCGCCAGCAAGACGGAATCGAACACTGAAGCTTTCTTT.

The CDR3 sequence is CASSPRGAQEDTQYF. The CDR3 DNA reads as TGTGCCAGCAGCCCCCGAGGAGCACAAGAGGATACGCAGTATTTT. The chain is built from TRBV3-1 and TRBJ2-3, with unresolved D. There are 15 residues in the CDR3. Trimming took 4 bases from V and 6 from J, leaving 17 bases between them. The germline V gene has CDR1 LGHDT and CDR2 YNNKEL (reference sequence).